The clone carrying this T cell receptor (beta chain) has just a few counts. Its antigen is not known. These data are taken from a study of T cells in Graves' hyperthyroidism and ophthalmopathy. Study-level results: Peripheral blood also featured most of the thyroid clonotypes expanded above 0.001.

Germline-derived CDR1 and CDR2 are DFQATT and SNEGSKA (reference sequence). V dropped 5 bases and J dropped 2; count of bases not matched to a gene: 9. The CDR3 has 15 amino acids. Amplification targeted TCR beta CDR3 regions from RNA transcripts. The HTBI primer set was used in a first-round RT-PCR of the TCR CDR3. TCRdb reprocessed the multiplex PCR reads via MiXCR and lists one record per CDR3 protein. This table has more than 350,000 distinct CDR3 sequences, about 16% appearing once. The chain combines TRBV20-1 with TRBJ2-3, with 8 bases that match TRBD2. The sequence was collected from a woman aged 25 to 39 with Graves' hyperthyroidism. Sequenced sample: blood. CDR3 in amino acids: CSAGGDSGVTDTQYF. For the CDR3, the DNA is TGCAGTGCTGGGGGGGATAGCGGGGTCACAGATACGCAGTATTTT.